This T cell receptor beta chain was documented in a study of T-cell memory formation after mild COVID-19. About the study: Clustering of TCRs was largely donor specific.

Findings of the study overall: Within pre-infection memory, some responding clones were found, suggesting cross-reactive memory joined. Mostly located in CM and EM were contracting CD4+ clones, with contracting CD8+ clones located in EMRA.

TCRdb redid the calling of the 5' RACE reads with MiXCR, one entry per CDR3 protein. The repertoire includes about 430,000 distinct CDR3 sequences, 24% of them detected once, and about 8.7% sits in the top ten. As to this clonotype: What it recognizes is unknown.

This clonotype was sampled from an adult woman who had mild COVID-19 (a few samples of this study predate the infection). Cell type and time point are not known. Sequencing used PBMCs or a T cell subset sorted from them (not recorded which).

CDR3 sequence reads: CASSSQLAGAASEQYF. CDR3 nucleotides: TGTGCCAGCAGTTCCCAACTAGCGGGAGCGGCCTCCGAGCAGTACTTC. The chain uses TRBV12-3 or TRBV12-4 and TRBJ2-7, with TRBD2 identical over 11 bases. V shed 4 bases and J 6 bases; nucleotides not matched to a gene: 11. This CDR3 is 16 amino acids long.